The 7 T cell receptor beta chains reported below all come from one sample, sequenced in a study of cytomegalovirus exposure and HLA in healthy donors. PCR involved 60 Vbeta and 13 Jbeta primers. The assay was immunoSEQ multiplex PCR, and TCRdb's table has in-frame clones only and misses some. The table records 180,000 or so clones, 76% of them present only once. The specimen sequenced was PBMCs. Receptor source: a woman between 25 and 40 years old in good health and CMV-seropositive.

The chain couples TRBV27 to TRBJ2-7; D call uncertain. The CDR3 length is 15 residues. V gave up 4 bases and J gave up 3 bases, with 16 bases separating them. Germline lookup yields CDR1 MNHEY and CDR2 SMNVEV (reference sequence). The CDR3 sequence: CASSYSTKPGYEQYF. For the CDR3, the DNA is TGTGCCAGCAGTTACTCTACTAAGCCGGGCTACGAGCAGTACTTC.

The J gene is TRBJ2-1, the V gene TRBV19; possible D gene TRBD2, 5 bases. The germline CDR1 and CDR2 sequences are LNHDA and SQIVND (reference sequence). The CDR3 is 15 amino acids. V was pared by 5 bases and J by 3 bases, with 14 bases between. In DNA form, the CDR3 reads TGTGCCAGTAGTCCCTCTAGCTCCCTCTACAATGAGCAGTTCTTC. Translating gives CASSPSSSLYNEQFF.

The chain carries TRBV2 and TRBJ2-7; the match to TRBD2 covers 9 bases. The V gene's germline CDR1 is SNHLY and CDR2 FYNNEI. This CDR3 comprises 15 residues. J gave up 1 base and V 7 bases, and 8 bases lay outside the gene matches. CDR3 amino acids: CASTGGTSLSYEQYF. CDR3 in DNA: TGTGCCAGCACCGGAGGGACTAGCCTTTCCTACGAGCAGTACTTC.

V usage is TRBV9 and J usage is TRBJ2-1, with 9 bases aligning to TRBD1. This CDR3 spans 15 amino acids. Germline V gives CDR1 SGDLS, CDR2 YYNGEE. Unmatched junction bases numbered 6, after V lost 0 bases and J lost 8 bases. The CDR3 spells CASSVVRDRVHEQFF. CDR3 nucleotide sequence: TGTGCCAGCAGCGTAGTTCGGGACAGGGTTCATGAGCAGTTCTTC.

V usage is TRBV29-1 and J usage is TRBJ2-3; 9 nucleotides agree with TRBD2. CDR1 is SQVTM, CDR2 ANQGSEA, per germline. The ends lost 4 bases at V and 7 bases at J; junction bases unmatched: 9. The CDR3 runs 14 residues. For the CDR3, the DNA is TGCAGCGTTGCTTTTCTAGCGGGGCGGTATACGCAGTATTTT. Translation: CSVAFLAGRYTQYF.

CDR3 sequence reads: CASSLDNRDRGLQYF. As DNA, the CDR3 is TGTGCCAGCAGTTTAGATAACCGGGACAGGGGTTTGCAGTACTTC. J is TRBJ2-5 and V is TRBV28; TRBD1 aligns across 10 bases. The trim removed 2 bases at V and 11 bases at J, leaving 11 bases unmatched. Germline-derived CDR1 and CDR2 are MDHEN and SYDVKM. The length of the CDR3 is 15 residues.

The rearrangement uses TRBV5-8 and TRBJ1-6; D unresolved. The CDR3 runs 15 residues. V lost 3 bases to trimming and J lost 4 bases, with 11 bases between them. Germline assignment: CDR1 SGHTS and CDR2 YDEGEE. The CDR3 is CASSWGDTYNSPLHF. The CDR3 DNA reads TGTGCCAGCAGCTGGGGAGACACATATAATTCACCCCTCCACTTT.